The 26 T cell receptor beta chains in this list originate from one sample, sequenced in a study of blood T cell repertoires in COVID-19. Only in-frame clones appear in the TCRdb table, and some are missing; sequencing was by immunoSEQ multiplex PCR. The sample consists of 100,000 to 150,000 clones, around 84% of them appearing once. The sample taken for sequencing was PBMCs or T cells enriched from blood (not recorded which). The receptors were gathered from a middle-aged man with acute COVID-19.

The J gene is TRBJ1-4, the V gene TRBV4-2; 8 bases map to TRBD1. The CDR3 extends over 15 amino acids. Trimming removed 6 bases from V and 3 bases from J; junction bases left unmatched: 6. CDR1 and CDR2 (germline): LGHNA, YNFKEQ. CDR3 loop: CASRGGQAANEKLFF. In nucleotides, the CDR3 is TGTGCCAGCAGGGGGGGACAGGCCGCTAATGAAAAACTGTTTTTT.

The rearrangement links TRBV7-9 to TRBJ1-6, with D tentatively TRBD1 (6 bases). This CDR3 contains 14 residues. CDR1 SEHNR and CDR2 FQNEAQ come from the germline V gene (reference sequence). The V end lost 4 bases, the J end lost 6 bases, and 10 bases lay between the germline ends. DNA for the CDR3: TGTGCCAGCAGCTCCGGGACAACTAATTCACCCCTCCACTTT. Translating it yields CASSSGTTNSPLHF.

The rearrangement links TRBV15 to TRBJ1-2; a possible D gene is TRBD1 (6 bases). Trimming left V 4 bases short and J 8 bases short, with 14 bases between. Germline V gene lookup returns CDR1 LNHNV and CDR2 YYDKDF (reference sequence). There are 13 residues in the CDR3. The CDR3 DNA is TGTGCCACCAGCACCTCAGGGGAGTTGGGCTACACCTTC. Translated, it gives CATSTSGELGYTF.

This clone was recorded only once. At one end the junction does not follow the germline gene, possibly because of a read error. V is TRBV3-1 (or the pseudogene TRBV3-2) and J is TRBJ1-2, with D hard to call. CDR3 length: 12 amino acids. CDR1 LGHDT and CDR2 YNNKEL come from the germline V gene (reference sequence). The CDR3 loop reads CASSRGGSTLSF. Written as DNA, the CDR3 is TGTGCCAGCAGCCGGGGAGGCAGTACATTATCCTTC.

This chain connects TRBV11-2 to TRBJ1-5; a possible D gene is TRBD1 (5 bases). CDR1 and CDR2 (germline): SGHAT, FQNNGV. Trimming removed 1 base at V and 8 bases at J, with 12 bases between. The CDR3 sequence is 14 residues long. The CDR3 spells CASSLAGGGKPQHF. The CDR3 DNA reads as TGTGCCAGCAGCTTAGCGGGGGGGGGAAAGCCCCAGCATTTT.

The chain couples TRBV10-3 to TRBJ1-2; 10 bases are shared with TRBD1. The CDR3 has 14 residues. V was pared by 3 bases and J by 3 bases, with 1 base of the junction left unmatched. Germline CDR1 and CDR2: ENHRY and SYGVKD. The CDR3 DNA reads TGTGCCATCAGTGAAGGGACAGGGGACTATGGCTACACCTTC. Its translation: CAISEGTGDYGYTF.

The V call is TRBV9, the J call TRBJ2-1, with a tentative D call TRBD2 (6 bases). Trimming removed 4 bases at V and 10 bases at J, with 24 bases between. Germline CDR1 reads SGDLS; CDR2 reads YYNGEE. CDR3 length equals 16 residues. Here the CDR3 DNA reads TGTGCCAGCAGCTTATCGGAGGGGACTGGACTTAGGGAGCAGTTCTTC. Translation gives CASSLSEGTGLREQFF.

The chain joins TRBV24-1 to TRBJ2-2; 8 bases are shared with TRBD1. The CDR3 runs to 12 residues. The V gene end was trimmed by 12 bases and the J gene end by 8 bases; junction bases not matched to a gene: 7. Germline CDR1 and CDR2: KGHDR and SFDVKD. The CDR3 DNA reads as TGTGCCTCTTCCAGGGGGCTAGGGGAGCTGTTTTTT. Residues: CASSRGLGELFF.

The chain carries TRBV5-1 and TRBJ2-3; D is possibly TRBD1 (6 bases). CDR3 length equals 16 residues. V was shortened by 4 bases and J by 6 bases, with 21 bases between the two germline ends. Germline CDR1 is SGHRS and CDR2 is YFSETQ. CDR3 in amino acids: CASSPDSPGDGDTQYF. As DNA, the CDR3 is TGCGCCAGCAGCCCGGACAGCCCCGGGGATGGCGATACGCAGTATTTT.

The CDR3 protein is CASSRTPGQGVYEQYF. The CDR3 DNA reads as TGTGCCAGCAGCCGAACCCCGGGACAGGGGGTCTACGAGCAGTACTTC. The chain links TRBV13 to TRBJ2-7, with TRBD1 matching over 11 bases. V was clipped by 5 bases and J by 3 bases; unmatched bases: 9. The CDR3 length is 16 residues. In germline, CDR1 is PRHDT, CDR2 FYEKMQ (reference sequence).

This clone showed up just a few times. This chain joins TRBV18 and TRBJ2-7; 7 bases agree with TRBD2. This CDR3 comprises 13 residues. Unmatched junction bases numbered 1, after V lost 4 bases and J lost 1 base. The germline CDR1 and CDR2 sequences are KGHSH and LQKENI. Written as DNA, the CDR3 is TGTGCCAGCTCACGAGCGGGGTCCTACGAGCAGTACTTC. It specifies CASSRAGSYEQYF.

The chain carries TRBV19 and TRBJ1-5; D is unresolved. The CDR3 extends over 14 amino acids. V lost 2 bases to trimming and J lost 2 bases, with 7 bases between them. Germline loops: CDR1 LNHDA, CDR2 SQIVND (reference sequence). CDR3 protein: CASSILAGNQPQHF. The CDR3 region has the DNA TGTGCCAGTAGTATACTAGCAGGCAATCAGCCCCAGCATTTT.

As concerns this clone: A read error may produce the germline difference seen at one junction end. The V and J genes are TRBV24-1 and TRBJ2-7; D remains unclear. CDR1 and CDR2 from the germline V gene are KGHDR and SFDVKD. The CDR3 consists of 14 residues. This CDR3 reads CATGDSGLFYEQYF. The CDR3 coding sequence is TGTGCCACCGGTGACTCCGGGTTATTTTACGAGCAGTACTTC.

This sequence joins TRBV10-3 and TRBJ1-3; possibly TRBD1 for D (6 bases). Germline V lookup: CDR1 ENHRY, CDR2 SYGVKD. V was trimmed by 6 bases and J by 0 bases, leaving 12 bases between them. CDR3 size: 15 residues. DNA for the CDR3: TGTGCCATCAGGGCGACAGGTTACTCTGGAAACACCATATATTTT. Amino acids: CAIRATGYSGNTIYF.

This clone was observed a single time. CDR3 loop: CASSQDPAASYNEQFF. CDR3 in DNA: TGCGCCAGCAGCCAAGATCCAGCGGCCTCCTACAATGAGCAGTTCTTC. The chain employs TRBV4-1 and TRBJ2-1, with D possibly TRBD2 on 5 matching bases. The CDR3 runs to 16 residues. V was cut by 0 bases and J by 0 bases, with 9 bases left in between. Germline V gene lookup returns CDR1 MGHRA and CDR2 YSYEKL.

V gene TRBV19 combines with J gene TRBJ2-1; D might be TRBD2 (6 bases). CDR1 is LNHDA and CDR2 is SQIVND in the germline V gene (reference sequence). This CDR3 contains 15 residues. The V end lost 5 bases, the J end lost 7 bases, and 18 bases lay between the germline ends. In DNA, the CDR3 is TGTGCCAGTAGTGCTCGGGGACTGATGGAGAATGAGCAGTTCTTC. Amino acids: CASSARGLMENEQFF. The variable domain in full, with the rest retrieved from reference TRBV19 and TRBJ2-1, is DGGITQSPKYLFRKEGQNVTLSCEQNLNHDAMYWYRQDPGQGLRLIYYSQIVNDFQKGDIAEGYSVSREKKESFPLTVTSAQKNPTAFYLCASSARGLMENEQFFGPGTRLTVL.

The DNA of the CDR3 is TGTGCCAGCAGTCAAAACGGGGGGGTTATGAACGAGCAGTACTTC. It codes for CASSQNGGVMNEQYF. This sequence joins TRBV6-5 and TRBJ2-7, with TRBD2 matching 8 bases. V shed 5 bases, J shed 5 bases, and the junction held 11 bases outside the gene matches. CDR1 is MNHEY and CDR2 is SVGAGI in the germline V gene. This CDR3 has 15 residues.

This chain joins TRBV10-3 and TRBJ2-3; a possible D gene is TRBD2 (5 bases). Looked up from germline, CDR1 is ENHRY and CDR2 is SYGVKD. V was clipped by 1 base and J by 4 bases, with 9 bases between them. The CDR3 has 14 residues. CDR3 sequence: CAISELEVADTQYF. For the CDR3, the DNA is TGTGCCATCAGTGAGTTGGAGGTAGCAGATACGCAGTATTTT.

The chain joins TRBV7-2 to TRBJ1-2; 9 positions match TRBD1. The CDR3 extends over 14 amino acids. The ends lost 4 bases at V and 8 bases at J; junction bases unmatched: 8. The germline gives CDR1 SGHTA, CDR2 FQGNSA. The chain's CDR3 is CASSSQTGGGGYTF. The CDR3 DNA follows: TGTGCCAGCAGCTCGCAGACAGGGGGTGGCGGCTACACCTTC.

V and J are TRBV7-3 and TRBJ1-1; D might be TRBD1 (5 bases). With 2 bases removed from V and 3 bases from J, the gap between germline ends came to 13 bases. This CDR3 contains 15 residues. In germline, CDR1 is SGHTA, CDR2 FQGTGA. CDR3 residues: CASSLVTGRDTEAFF. CDR3 bases: TGTGCCAGCAGCTTAGTCACAGGTCGGGACACTGAAGCTTTCTTT.

Written as DNA, the CDR3 is TGTGCCAGCAGCTTGATGGCAATCTATGGCTACACCTTC. Residues: CASSLMAIYGYTF. The gene calls are TRBV5-6 and TRBJ1-2; D unresolved. CDR3 length equals 13 residues. In germline, CDR1 is SGHDT, CDR2 YYEEEE. V was clipped by 1 base and J by 4 bases, with 8 bases between them.

The chain carries TRBV29-1 and TRBJ2-7; the match to TRBD1 covers 9 bases. This CDR3 is built from 15 residues. The V and J ends lost 5 bases and 6 bases, in that order; junction bases with no gene match: 14. Germline assignment: CDR1 SQVTM and CDR2 ANQGSEA. The CDR3 loop is CSVSPGQGYAAEQYF. The CDR3 DNA reads as TGCAGCGTTTCCCCGGGACAGGGTTATGCGGCCGAGCAGTACTTC.

This clone was seen more than once but under ten times. The chain couples TRBV18 to TRBJ1-5; TRBD1 aligns across 7 bases. V lost 5 bases and J lost 6; bases outside the gene matches: 13. Germline CDR1 and CDR2: KGHSH and LQKENI. The CDR3 extends over 16 amino acids. The CDR3 DNA is TGTGCCAGCTCAGCGCGGGGACAGCCTACGGGTCAGCCCCAGCATTTT. Its protein is CASSARGQPTGQPQHF.

V and J are TRBV6-1 and TRBJ1-2, with a weak D call TRBD1 (5 bases). The germline V and J ends were trimmed by 1 base and 8 bases, with 11 bases remaining between them. CDR1 is MNHNS and CDR2 is SASEGT in the germline V gene. The CDR3 extends over 13 amino acids. CDR3 sequence: CASSEGQSSGYTF. The CDR3, as DNA: TGTGCCAGCAGTGAAGGACAGTCTTCAGGCTACACCTTC.

The chain carries TRBV30 and TRBJ2-7, with 10 bases aligning to TRBD1. V shed 2 bases, J shed 4 bases, and the junction held 2 bases outside the gene matches. This CDR3 contains 13 residues. The germline V gene has CDR1 GTSNPN and CDR2 SVGIG (reference sequence). CDR3 coding DNA: TGTGCCTGGAGTCGACAGGGGGCTTACGAGCAGTACTTC. This gives the protein CAWSRQGAYEQYF.

The J gene is TRBJ2-5, the V gene TRBV11-3, with D perhaps TRBD1 (6 bases). CDR3 size: 15 residues. Germline V CDR1 and CDR2: SGHNT, YENEEA. V lost 5 bases, J lost 1 base, and 14 bases lay in between. CDR3 DNA sequence: TGTGCCAGCAGCCCCTGGACAGTTTTCCAAGAGACCCAGTACTTC. It encodes CASSPWTVFQETQYF.